The 22 T cell receptor beta chains below come from one sample, sequenced in a study of neoadjuvant anti-PD-1 for oral cavity cancer. The time point here: after neoadjuvant nivolumab, at surgical resection. The assay was immunoSEQ multiplex PCR, and TCRdb's table has in-frame clones only and misses some. This sample has about 37,000 clones, with 30% to 40% found just once. Here the sequenced sample was tumor tissue, taken after nivolumab (anti-PD-1) treatment. The origin of the receptors is a person between 35 and 79 years old with oral cavity squamous cell carcinoma.

This clone was detected many times. The chain uses TRBV28 and TRBJ1-3; D might be TRBD1 (6 bases). The CDR3 contains 15 residues. Trimming took 4 bases from V and 0 from J, leaving 10 bases between them. CDR1 is MDHEN, CDR2 SYDVKM, per germline. This CDR3 is CASSSRQDSGNTIYF. In DNA form, the CDR3 reads TGTGCCAGCAGTTCGCGACAGGACTCTGGAAACACCATATATTTT.

This clone came up a few times. The gene calls are TRBV2 and TRBJ1-2; D ambiguous. The CDR3 consists of 13 residues. Deletions cut 6 bases from V and 4 bases from J, with 12 bases between. Germline lookup yields CDR1 SNHLY and CDR2 FYNNEI. As DNA, the CDR3 is TGTGCCAGCAGCAGTGAGAGGGTCTATGGCTACACCTTC. Residues: CASSSERVYGYTF.

This chain uses TRBV7-8 with TRBJ1-4; D might be TRBD1 (6 bases). Trimming stripped 4 bases from V and 8 bases from J, with 26 bases between. CDR3 length: 18 amino acids. Looked up from germline, CDR1 is SGHVS and CDR2 is FQNEAQ. CDR3 sequence: CASSSNRVVGLMAEKLFF. CDR3 nucleotide sequence: TGTGCCAGCAGCTCCAACAGGGTAGTGGGGTTAATGGCAGAAAAACTGTTTTTT.

The V gene is TRBV7-2, the J gene TRBJ2-6; no definite D call. Germline assignment: CDR1 SGHTA and CDR2 FQGNSA. CDR3 length: 14 amino acids. The V end was cut by 3 bases, the J end by 0 bases, with 3 bases between. CDR3 sequence reads: CASSFDSGANVLTF. In DNA form, the CDR3 reads TGTGCCAGCAGCTTCGACTCTGGGGCCAACGTCCTGACTTTC.

The chain joins TRBV9 to TRBJ2-7; a possible D gene is TRBD1 (5 bases). V was pared by 4 bases and J by 5 bases, with 19 bases between. The CDR3 consists of 15 residues. Germline CDR1 reads SGDLS; CDR2 reads YYNGEE. The CDR3 region has the DNA TGTGCCAGCAGCCCTCATGGGGCTTTGAAAAACGAGCAGTACTTC. Translated: CASSPHGALKNEQYF.

V and J are TRBV4-2 and TRBJ2-3; 10 nucleotides align to TRBD2. The CDR3 loop spans 15 amino acids. CDR1 LGHNA and CDR2 YNFKEQ come from the germline V gene. Losses at the gene ends were 0 bases for V and 9 bases for J; bases not matched to a gene: 6. The CDR3 DNA follows: TGTGCCAGCAGCCAAGAGGAGCGGGGGGGAAAGACGCAGTATTTT. Its translation is CASSQEERGGKTQYF.

This clone was detected many times. This chain links TRBV29-1 with TRBJ2-1, with 8 positions matching TRBD2. The germline V gene encodes CDR1 SQVTM and CDR2 ANQGSEA. CDR3 length equals 15 residues. With V trimmed by 6 bases and J by 7 bases, 14 bases remained unmatched. CDR3 DNA: TGCAGCGTCGACGGCGTACTAGCGGACCTTAATGAGCAGTTCTTC. Residues: CSVDGVLADLNEQFF.

The rearrangement joins TRBV4-2 to TRBJ2-3; TRBD2 matches at 13 bases. This CDR3 spans 19 amino acids. CDR1 is LGHNA, CDR2 YNFKEQ, per germline. Germline trimming cut 0 bases from V and 2 bases from J; bases unmatched to any gene: 8. CDR3 nucleotides: TGTGCCAGCAGCCAAGATGTACTAGCGGGGGGGCTATTCACAGATACGCAGTATTTT. Protein sequence: CASSQDVLAGGLFTDTQYF.

This clone was seen more than once but under ten times. This chain uses TRBV7-7 with TRBJ2-3; TRBD1 matches 10 bases. Trimming removed 5 bases from V and 5 bases from J; junction bases left unmatched: 7. This CDR3 is 15 amino acids long. The germline CDR1 and CDR2 sequences are SSHAT and FNYEAQ (reference sequence). The CDR3 DNA reads as TGTGCCAGCAGCCCGGGGACAGGGGCTGTAGATACGCAGTATTTT. Translating gives CASSPGTGAVDTQYF. The whole variable domain, filled in from reference TRBV7-7 and TRBJ2-3, reads GAGVSQSPRYKVTKRGQDVTLRCDPISSHATLYWYQQALGQGPEFLTYFNYEAQPDKSGLPSDRFSAERPEGSISTLTIQRTEQRDSAMYRCASSPGTGAVDTQYFGPGTRLTVL.

The chain employs TRBV27 and TRBJ2-6; D is possibly TRBD1 (6 bases). The CDR3 consists of 18 residues. The V and J ends lost 5 bases and 4 bases respectively, with 21 bases between them. Looked up from germline, CDR1 is MNHEY and CDR2 is SMNVEV (reference sequence). DNA for the CDR3: TGTGCCAGCAGTAAAAACCGGGACACGTCTCGGGGGGCCAACGTCCTGACTTTC. Translating gives CASSKNRDTSRGANVLTF.

V usage is TRBV30 and J usage is TRBJ2-5; D unresolved. Per germline, CDR1 GTSNPN and CDR2 SVGIG (reference sequence). The CDR3 contains 12 residues. V lost 0 bases and J lost 4, with 6 bases in between. The CDR3 nucleotides are TGTGCCTGGAGTGTACAGTCAGAGACCCAGTACTTC. This codes for CAWSVQSETQYF. The whole variable domain, filled in from reference TRBV30 and TRBJ2-5, reads SQTIHQWPATLVQPVGSPLSLECTVEGTSNPNLYWYRQAAGRGLQLLFYSVGIGQISSEVPQNLSASRPQDRQFILSSKKLLLSDSGFYLCAWSVQSETQYFGPGTRLLVL.

This chain connects TRBV5-4 to TRBJ2-1, with D uncertain. The germline V gene encodes CDR1 SGHNT and CDR2 YYREEE (reference sequence). This CDR3 has 13 residues. Trimming took off 4 bases at V and 9 bases at J, with 14 bases between the two ends. The CDR3 DNA reads as TGTGCCAGCAGCCCCCTGGGCGCAGGTGAGCAGTTCTTC. It specifies CASSPLGAGEQFF.

This clone was recorded at least ten times. The chain is built from TRBV19 and TRBJ1-2, with D possibly matching TRBD1 (6 bases). In germline, CDR1 is LNHDA, CDR2 SQIVND (reference sequence). V dropped 3 bases and J dropped 4 bases, with 9 bases sitting between them. This CDR3 spans 13 amino acids. The CDR3 DNA follows: TGTGCCAGTAGTATGGGGGGCTCCTATGGCTACACCTTC. This codes for CASSMGGSYGYTF.

There are many counts of this clone. The chain uses TRBV6-5 and TRBJ1-5; D not certain. The CDR3 spans 15 residues. Germline V gene lookup returns CDR1 MNHEY and CDR2 SVGAGI. Trimming took 0 bases from V and 0 from J, leaving 6 bases between them. CDR3 loop: CASSYSQYSNQPQHF. CDR3 coding DNA: TGTGCCAGCAGTTACTCACAATATAGCAATCAGCCCCAGCATTTT.

The CDR3 bases are TGCAGCGTTCTCTCCTTACGAGGCTACACCTTC. Translation gives CSVLSLRGYTF. This chain links TRBV29-1 with TRBJ1-2; D is ambiguous. Germline CDR1 is SQVTM and CDR2 is ANQGSEA. V lost 5 bases, J lost 8 bases, and 12 bases lay in between. This CDR3 has 11 amino acids.

V and J are TRBV11-2 and TRBJ2-5; the match to TRBD2 covers 7 bases. V gave up 3 bases and J gave up 3 bases; unmatched junction bases: 4. Germline CDR1 and CDR2: SGHAT and FQNNGV. There are 14 residues in the CDR3. The CDR3 DNA reads as TGTGCCAGCAGCTTTGGCGGGAGAGAAGAGACCCAGTACTTC. Translating it yields CASSFGGREETQYF.

The chain has TRBV21-1 and TRBJ1-2; no DNA check was done on the table's D call, TRBD1. TRBV21-1 corresponds to a pseudogene. The CDR3 runs 15 residues. CDR3 DNA sequence: TGTGCCAGCAGCAACTTGGACAGAAATAACTATGGCTACACCTTC. This sequence encodes CASSNLDRNNYGYTF.

V usage is TRBV11-2 and J usage is TRBJ2-5, with D unresolved. This CDR3 has 13 residues. V shed 5 bases and J shed 1 base, with 8 bases lying between them. Germline assignment: CDR1 SGHAT and CDR2 FQNNGV. The DNA of the CDR3 is TGTGCCAGCAGCACCGGTACCCAAGAGACCCAGTACTTC. Protein sequence: CASSTGTQETQYF.

The rearrangement joins TRBV15 to TRBJ2-1; D is unresolved. The length of the CDR3 is 14 residues. Germline V CDR1 and CDR2: LNHNV, YYDKDF (reference sequence). Trimming removed 6 bases from V and 5 bases from J, with 14 bases in between. DNA for the CDR3: TGTGCCACCAGTCCTGAGCCATGGGACAATGAGCAGTTCTTC. It encodes CATSPEPWDNEQFF.

J is TRBJ1-5 and V is TRBV28, with 7 bases matching TRBD1. The CDR3 spans 16 residues. Per germline, CDR1 MDHEN and CDR2 SYDVKM. V lost 5 bases, J lost 2 bases, and 9 bases stayed unmatched. The CDR3 loop reads CASSRAAGGGNQPQHF. CDR3 nucleotide sequence: TGTGCCAGCAGTAGAGCCGCAGGGGGAGGCAATCAGCCCCAGCATTTT.

The rearrangement uses TRBV6-5 and TRBJ2-6; either TRBD1 or TRBD2 may supply D (5 bases each). Trimming removed 10 bases at V and 2 bases at J, with 12 bases between. Germline CDR1 reads MNHEY; CDR2 reads SVGAGI. The CDR3 is 14 residues long. CDR3 DNA: TGTGCCACCCTAAGAGGGGCTGGGGCCAACGTCCTGACTTTC. Translated, it gives CATLRGAGANVLTF.

The chain carries TRBV30 and TRBJ2-2, with TRBD2 matching 7 bases. The CDR3 is 15 residues long. The trim removed 2 bases at V and 4 bases at J, leaving 7 bases unmatched. CDR1 and CDR2 from the germline V gene are GTSNPN and SVGIG (reference sequence). CDR3 sequence: CAWSSASGFTGELFF. The CDR3 DNA reads as TGTGCCTGGAGTTCTGCTAGCGGTTTCACCGGGGAGCTGTTTTTT.